This entry is about one TCR beta chain. The data derive from a study of blood T cell repertoires in COVID-19. Across the whole study: Whether acute or convalescent, the COVID-19 samples came from the United States, Italy and Spain. PBMCs, B-cell-depleted T cells, or T cells were the source of the cDNA or gDNA that made up the material.

Original processing methods: Scientists estimated how many nucleated cells there were by amplifying reference gene primers. Using immunoSEQ multiplex PCR, the repertoire was profiled, and TCRdb retains in-frame clones only, with some absent. V, J and clone size reflect that table, while D and trimming were determined from the DNA. The sample records 150,000 or so clones, approximately 85% being singletons. Material: peripheral blood. The receptor was derived from a man in his 60s with active or convalescent COVID-19.

CDR3 bases: TGTGCCAGCAGCTCCGGACAGGCTAGCACAGATACGCAGTATTTT. Its translation is CASSSGQASTDTQYF. This chain joins TRBV5-5 and TRBJ2-3; 7 bases fit TRBD1. Germline assignment: CDR1 SGHKS and CDR2 YYEKEE (reference sequence). V was pared by 3 bases and J by 0 bases, with 4 bases of the junction left unmatched. The length of the CDR3 is 15 residues.